This TCR beta chain came from a study of blood T cell repertoires in COVID-19. V shed 10 bases and J 6 bases; nucleotides not matched to a gene: 17. This CDR3 comprises 15 residues. Looked up from germline, CDR1 is LNHDA and CDR2 is SQIVND (reference sequence). Authors' processing steps: Amplification with reference gene primers provided the estimates of nucleated cell counts. Data came from immunoSEQ multiplex PCR; TCRdb stores just in-frame clones and leaves some out. The V and J calls and clone size come from that table; D and trimming were worked out from the DNA. The sample lists about 130,000 clones, about 85% occurring once.

Sequenced input: peripheral blood. The chain couples TRBV19 to TRBJ2-7; 8 bases fit TRBD1. This sequence originates from a man older than 75 with active or convalescent COVID-19. Here the CDR3 DNA reads TGTGCCACGCGGGGACAGGTGCCCTTGGGGGGCGAGCAGTACTTC. Its translation: CATRGQVPLGGEQYF.